These 24 T cell receptor beta chains share one sample of origin, sequenced in a study of T cell clonality in common variable immunodeficiency. Antigens of these TCRs are unknown. General study points: Fewer deletions and N-nucleotide insertions were reportedly seen in common variable immunodeficiency TCR beta sequences.

Some clones are missing from TCRdb's copy, which holds only in-frame ones; the method was immunoSEQ multiplex PCR. The sample contains around 42,000 clones, none of them singletons. The sequencing sample was made of peripheral blood mononuclear cells. The receptors were sampled from a human donor with common variable immunodeficiency.

This clone came up many times. The DNA ends 3 residues before the CDR3 does, and the rest of the CDR3 is filled in from the germline J gene. This chain joins TRBV30 and TRBJ2-1; D unresolved. V was cut by 1 base and J by 3 bases, with 4 bases left in between. Germline V gene lookup returns CDR1 GTSNPN and CDR2 SVGIG (reference sequence). There are 12 residues in the CDR3. The sequenced CDR3 bases are TGTGCCTGGAGTGCAGACTACAATGAG. This codes for CAWSADYNE. The entire CDR3 protein is CAWSADYNEQFF.

In its sample, this clone was seen many times. The read is 3 residues too short to cover the CDR3 end, so that end is filled in from the germline J gene. This chain uses TRBV7-3 with TRBJ2-3; D uncertain. The CDR3 loop spans 15 amino acids. CDR1 SGHTA and CDR2 FQGTGA come from the germline V gene. The ends were cut back, 3 bases at V and 0 bases at J, with 10 bases in the middle. CDR3 DNA (partial): TGTGCCAGCAGCTTGGGTCAGACTAGCACAGATACG. It encodes CASSLGQTSTDT. The CDR3, in full, reads CASSLGQTSTDTQYF.

This clone was observed many times. The read comes to an end 3 residues before the CDR3 does, leaving the germline J gene to fill in the end. V is TRBV20-1 and J is TRBJ2-3; weak D call: TRBD2 (6 bases). The CDR3 sequence is 14 residues long. Germline V gives CDR1 DFQATT, CDR2 SNEGSKA (reference sequence). Trimming took off 6 bases at V and 1 base at J, with 14 bases between the two ends. The CDR3 DNA, read in part, is TGCAGTGCAGTATCGGGGGTGGGCACAGATACG. Translation: CSAVSGVGTDT. The whole CDR3 sequence is CSAVSGVGTDTQYF.

This clone was found a few times. The read falls 3 residues short of the CDR3 end, and the missing part is taken from the germline J gene. V usage is TRBV20-1 and J usage is TRBJ2-7, with 15 bases lining up with TRBD2. Germline V gives CDR1 DFQATT, CDR2 SNEGSKA (reference sequence). CDR3 length: 13 amino acids. With V trimmed by 3 bases and J by 6 bases, 0 bases remained unmatched. The covered CDR3 bases are TGCAGTGCTAGGGGACTAGCGGGGGGCGAG. The encoded protein is CSARGLAGGE. The full-length CDR3 reads as CSARGLAGGEQYF.

Note on this clone: The read halts 3 residues ahead of the CDR3 end, with the missing end drawn from the germline J gene. Additional DNA sequences in this sample encode the identical CDR3. The chain couples TRBV7-2 to TRBJ2-7; no reliable D call. There are 13 residues in the CDR3. Trimming removed 5 bases from V and 3 bases from J, with 11 bases in between. Germline V lookup: CDR1 SGHTA, CDR2 FQGNSA. The CDR3 protein is CASSAGRVYEQYF. CDR3 DNA, as far as it was read: TGTGCCAGCAGCGCCGGTCGGGTCTACGAG.

In this sample, this clone turned up a few times. The DNA ends 3 residues before the CDR3 does, and the rest of the CDR3 is filled in from the germline J gene. The chain combines TRBV5-6 with TRBJ2-5, with TRBD1 matching over 10 bases. After removal of 3 bases from V and 4 bases from J, the junction contained 0 bases not matched to a gene. The CDR3 has 13 residues. CDR1 is SGHDT and CDR2 is YYEEEE in the germline V gene. CDR3 DNA, as far as it was read: TGTGCCAGCAGCTGGGACAGGGGAGAGACC. Its protein is CASSWDRGET. The CDR3 as a whole reads CASSWDRGETQYF.

This clone was recorded a few times. The read ends 3 residues shy of where the CDR3 ends; the end is completed using the germline J gene. This chain joins TRBV2 and TRBJ2-7; possible D gene TRBD1, 7 bases. Germline V CDR1 and CDR2: SNHLY, FYNNEI. Trimming took off 1 base at V and 2 bases at J, with 15 bases between the two ends. The CDR3 runs to 16 residues. CDR3 in amino acids: CASSEGEVGGPYEQYF. The CDR3 DNA, read in part, is TGTGCCAGCAGTGAAGGGGAGGTAGGGGGCCCCTACGAG.

Of note for this clone: The read ends 3 residues shy of where the CDR3 ends; the end is completed using the germline J gene. The V gene is TRBV30, the J gene TRBJ1-6, with D uncertain. Trimming cost V 5 bases and J 7 bases, with 9 bases left between them. The CDR3 extends over 12 amino acids. Germline values: CDR1 GTSNPN, CDR2 SVGIG (reference sequence). The CDR3 region is CAWGRANSPLHF. Incomplete CDR3 DNA: TGTGCCTGGGGGCGGGCGAATTCACCC. The whole variable domain, filled in from reference TRBV30 and TRBJ1-6, reads SQTIHQWPATLVQPVGSPLSLECTVEGTSNPNLYWYRQAAGRGLQLLFYSVGIGQISSEVPQNLSASRPQDRQFILSSKKLLLSDSGFYLCAWGRANSPLHFGNGTRLTVT.

On this clone itself: With the read ending 3 residues before the CDR3 end, the germline J gene is used to fill in that end. The chain combines TRBV30 with TRBJ2-7; D may be TRBD1 (5 bases). The CDR3 is 16 amino acids. V lost 0 bases and J 1 base, leaving 16 bases between the germline ends. Per germline, CDR1 GTSNPN and CDR2 SVGIG (reference sequence). CDR3 protein: CAWSVSVQGKSYEQYF. The sequenced part of the CDR3 DNA is TGTGCCTGGAGTGTATCGGTTCAGGGAAAGTCCTACGAG.

About this clone itself: From the germline J gene comes the end of the CDR3, since the read stops 3 residues before it. The rearrangement links TRBV5-1 to TRBJ1-4, with a tentative D call TRBD1 (6 bases). Germline CDR1 is SGHRS and CDR2 is YFSETQ. V dropped 4 bases and J dropped 7 bases, with 20 bases sitting between them. The length of the CDR3 is 16 residues. This chain's CDR3 is CASSAIQQGGREKLFF. The sequenced CDR3 bases are TGCGCCAGCAGCGCAATCCAACAGGGAGGACGTGAAAAA.

This clone was picked up a small number of times. Read sequence stops 3 residues before the CDR3 end, and the germline J gene provides the missing end. The genes are TRBV2 and TRBJ1-2, with no clear D. The V gene's germline CDR1 is SNHLY and CDR2 FYNNEI. V lost 0 bases and J lost 3, with 5 bases in between. The CDR3 is made up of 13 amino acids. The sequenced CDR3 bases are TGTGCCAGCAGTGAAGCTACAGACTATGGC. It encodes CASSEATDYG. The complete CDR3 sequence is CASSEATDYGYTF.

Concerning this clone: The read ends 3 residues shy of where the CDR3 ends; the end is completed using the germline J gene. The rearrangement joins TRBV19 to TRBJ2-1, with a possible D match to TRBD2 (6 bases). This CDR3 is built from 18 residues. The V and J ends lost 4 bases and 0 bases respectively, with 19 bases between them. Per germline, CDR1 LNHDA and CDR2 SQIVND (reference sequence). The chain's CDR3 is CASSNGGSVQSSYNEQFF. The CDR3 bases that were read are TGTGCCAGTAGTAACGGGGGATCTGTCCAAAGCTCCTACAATGAG.

In its sample, this clone was seen many times. CDR3 loop: CAEGEGYNSPLHF. CDR3 DNA (partial): TGTGCCGAGGGCGAGGGTTATAATTCACCC. The chain couples TRBV30 to TRBJ1-6, with no clear D. The CDR3 extends 3 residues past the end of the read, so its final part is completed from the germline J gene. The germline gives CDR1 GTSNPN, CDR2 SVGIG (reference sequence). The V and J ends lost 8 bases and 4 bases respectively, with 12 bases between them. The CDR3 totals 13 residues.

This clone was counted only a few times. The read halts 3 residues ahead of the CDR3 end, with the missing end drawn from the germline J gene. The V and J genes are TRBV7-3 and TRBJ1-4; 9 nucleotides match TRBD1. The length of the CDR3 is 13 residues. The germline V gene encodes CDR1 SGHTA and CDR2 FQGTGA. The CDR3: CASSYDRGGKLFF. CDR3 DNA (partial): TGTGCCAGCAGTTACGACAGGGGGGGGAAA.

As to this clone: With the read ending 3 residues before the CDR3 end, the germline J gene is used to fill in that end. The chain links TRBV11-2 to TRBJ2-1, with TRBD2 matching 10 bases. V shed 3 bases and J 3 bases; nucleotides not matched to a gene: 2. The CDR3 loop spans 15 amino acids. In germline, CDR1 is SGHAT, CDR2 FQNNGV. Incomplete CDR3 DNA: TGTGCCAGCAGCTTTAGCGGGGGGATCTACAATGAG. Protein sequence: CASSFSGGIYNE. The whole CDR3 sequence reads CASSFSGGIYNEQFF.

The table lists this clone with many counts. The read comes to an end 3 residues before the CDR3 does, leaving the germline J gene to fill in the end. The rearrangement links TRBV5-6 to TRBJ2-5, with 7 bases identical to TRBD1. The CDR3 length is 14 residues. CDR1 and CDR2 from the germline V gene are SGHDT and YYEEEE. Unmatched junction bases numbered 8, after V lost 4 bases and J lost 5 bases. The CDR3: CASSRLGGSETQYF. The sequenced part of the CDR3 DNA is TGTGCCAGCAGCCGCTTAGGGGGCAGTGAGACC.

This clone was observed many times. The read stops 3 residues short of the end of the CDR3; the missing end is completed from the germline J gene. The chain carries TRBV29-1 and TRBJ1-2; 9 bases map to TRBD1. This CDR3 contains 12 residues. Looked up from germline, CDR1 is SQVTM and CDR2 is ANQGSEA. J lost 6 bases, V lost 6 bases, and 5 bases had no gene match. The CDR3 loop is CSVETGGHGYTF. The covered CDR3 bases are TGCAGCGTGGAAACAGGGGGCCATGGC.

This clone was detected ten times or more. The CDR3 end falls 3 residues outside the read, so it is completed with the germline J gene. This chain links TRBV2 with TRBJ2-1; 12 bases map to TRBD2. The CDR3 loop spans 15 amino acids. V gave up 7 bases and J gave up 6 bases; unmatched junction bases: 7. Looked up from germline, CDR1 is SNHLY and CDR2 is FYNNEI. The sequenced part of the CDR3 DNA is TGTGCCAGCACCCCGACTAGCGGGAGCACCAATGAG. It specifies CASTPTSGSTNE. The whole CDR3 sequence reads CASTPTSGSTNEQFF.

This clone was seen many times. CDR3 sequence: CSVESTIAKNTEAFF. The covered CDR3 bases are TGCAGCGTTGAATCGACTATAGCTAAGAACACTGAA. V usage is TRBV29-1 and J usage is TRBJ1-1; D unresolved. The read terminates 3 residues before the CDR3 end, so the remaining end is supplied by the germline J gene. Germline V gene sequence: CDR1 SQVTM, CDR2 ANQGSEA. Trimming took 2 bases from V and 1 from J, leaving 14 bases between them. The CDR3 is 15 residues long.

This clone was seen a handful of times. The read ends 3 residues early relative to the CDR3; the germline J gene fills the gap. The chain links TRBV29-1 to TRBJ2-3, with 12 bases lining up with TRBD2. The CDR3 extends over 17 amino acids. Germline CDR1 SQVTM, CDR2 ANQGSEA. After removal of 6 bases from V and 0 bases from J, the junction contained 10 bases not matched to a gene. The covered CDR3 bases are TGCAGCGTCGCCGGGCGGACTAGCGGGGAGAGCACAGATACG. Protein sequence: CSVAGRTSGESTDT. The full CDR3 sequence reads CSVAGRTSGESTDTQYF.

This clone has a count of ten or more. Sequencing ends 3 residues short of the CDR3 end; the germline J gene provides the rest. This chain uses TRBV18 with TRBJ2-3; 8 positions match TRBD1. Germline CDR1 KGHSH, CDR2 LQKENI. The CDR3 runs 15 residues. The V segment lost 2 bases and the J segment 2 bases; nucleotides outside the gene matches: 3. The sequenced part of the CDR3 DNA is TGTGCCAGCTCACCAGGGACAGGCGTCACAGATACG. The encoded protein is CASSPGTGVTDT. The whole CDR3 protein is CASSPGTGVTDTQYF.

A word on this clone: The missing CDR3 end, 3 residues past where the read stops, is filled in from the germline J gene. The chain employs TRBV6-2 or TRBV6-3 and TRBJ1-6; D might be TRBD1 (6 bases). The CDR3 extends over 17 amino acids. Germline assignment: CDR1 MNHEY and CDR2 SVGEGT. Deletions cut 6 bases from V and 9 bases from J, with 24 bases between. The CDR3 sequence: CASSPRRGATDGSPLHF. The CDR3 DNA, read in part, is TGTGCCAGCAGCCCCCGCCGGGGGGCAACAGATGGTTCACCC.

In this sample, this clone turned up many times. The CDR3 protein is CASRVDRERGYTF. The part of the CDR3 DNA that was read is TGTGCCAGCAGAGTCGACAGGGAGAGGGGC. The rearrangement uses TRBV2 and TRBJ1-2, with 7 bases identical to TRBD1. The read finishes 3 residues shy of the CDR3 end, and the germline J gene is used to complete it. Germline-derived CDR1 and CDR2 are SNHLY and FYNNEI. The CDR3 is 13 amino acids.

This clone was recorded at least ten times. The missing CDR3 end, 3 residues past where the read stops, is filled in from the germline J gene. This chain uses TRBV2 with TRBJ2-1, with 9 bases aligning to TRBD1. Germline loops: CDR1 SNHLY, CDR2 FYNNEI. This CDR3 comprises 16 residues. V lost 5 bases, J lost 3 bases, and 8 bases stayed unmatched. CDR3 region: CASSQVGQGDYNEQFF. CDR3 DNA, as far as it was read: TGTGCCAGCAGTCAGGTGGGACAGGGTGACTACAATGAG.